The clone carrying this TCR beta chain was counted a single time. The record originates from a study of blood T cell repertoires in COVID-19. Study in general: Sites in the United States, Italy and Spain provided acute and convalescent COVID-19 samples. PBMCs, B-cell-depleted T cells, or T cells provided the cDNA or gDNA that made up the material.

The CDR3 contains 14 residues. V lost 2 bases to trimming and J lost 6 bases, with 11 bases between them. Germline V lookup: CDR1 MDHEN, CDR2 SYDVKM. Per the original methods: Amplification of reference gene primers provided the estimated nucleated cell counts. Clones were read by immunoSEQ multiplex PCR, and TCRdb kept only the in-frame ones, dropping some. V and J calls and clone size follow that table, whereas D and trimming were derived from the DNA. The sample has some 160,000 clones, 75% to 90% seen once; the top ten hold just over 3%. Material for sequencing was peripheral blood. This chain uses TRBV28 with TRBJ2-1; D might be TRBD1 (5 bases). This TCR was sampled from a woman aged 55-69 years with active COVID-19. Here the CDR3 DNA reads TGTGCCAGCAGTTTAAGGGGCAGCTTCAATGAGCAGTTCTTC. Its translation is CASSLRGSFNEQFF.